Below, one TCR beta chain is given with its context. This sample is part of a study of T cells expressing NK-cell markers. Study as a whole: HCMV serostatus: most of the eight sequenced donors positive, one negative.

This CDR3 has 17 amino acids. CDR1 and CDR2 (germline): SGHRS, YFSETQ. No DNA is given; TCRdb re-called the 5' RACE reads and lists each CDR3 protein once. The table lists roughly 350,000 distinct CDR3 sequences. This rearrangement joins TRBV5-1 to TRBJ1-2; there is no DNA to check the TCRdb D call of TRBD1. Sequenced sample: blood T cells: a sorted CD56 or NKG2C T cell subset, CD4+ or CD8+ T cells, or bulk PBMC T cells (not recorded which). This clonotype was sampled from a man between 18 and 69 years old in good health. This CDR3 is CASSGHRGRLVNYGYTF. Full variable domain (outside the CDR3, taken from reference TRBV5-1 and TRBJ1-2): KAGVTQTPRYLIKTRGQQVTLSCSPISGHRSVSWYQQTPGQGLQFLFEYFSETQRNKGNFPGRFSGRQFSNSRSEMNVSTLELGDSALYLCASSGHRGRLVNYGYTFGSGTRLTVV.